This TCR beta chain was observed in a study of T-cell reconstitution after alpha-beta-depleted transplantation in children. Study observations and caveats: Expanded graft clones numbering several hundred reportedly gave rise to alpha-beta T cells about two months after transplant. Surviving thymic progenitors and recipient T cells were the source of high TCRbeta diversity at day 60 in some patients. T-cell counts and diversity at one year post-transplant came mainly from newly produced T cells.

Germline V lookup: CDR1 DFQATT, CDR2 SNEGSKA (reference sequence). CDR3 length equals 12 residues. V dropped 1 base and J dropped 8 bases, with 9 bases sitting between them. Worth noting for this clonotype: Antigen unknown.

The authors prepared the TCRbeta library with unique molecular identifiers. Using its own MiXCR run on the PCR reads, TCRdb lists one record per CDR3 protein. Of 500,000 to 750,000 distinct CDR3 sequences listed, around 27% were seen once; the top ten hold around a third. The receptor comes from a boy under three years old with Wiskott-Aldrich syndrome, due to receive a stem cell transplant. This specimen consisted of PBMCs, obtained before TCRalphabeta/CD19-depleted stem cell transplant. The chain combines TRBV20-1 with TRBJ2-1; D is perhaps TRBD1 (5 bases). In DNA form, the CDR3 reads TGCAGTGCTAGAGCCAGGGCCCATGAGCAGTTCTTC. Encoded protein: CSARARAHEQFF.